The rows below give T cell receptor beta chains drawn from one sample of a study of breast tumors, draining lymph nodes, adjacent tissues. TCRdb reanalysed the multiplex PCR reads using MiXCR and keeps one entry per CDR3 protein. The sample has approximately 130,000 distinct CDR3 sequences, about 20% seen once. The sample comprised axillary lymph node tissue. Receptor source: a female donor with breast cancer. Some clones in this sample may be carry-over from other donors' samples. Each CDR3 is given without its conserved first and last residue. Fields, in order: CDR3 length, clone size, J gene, V gene, CDR3 protein. Rows give clone size only sometimes, using once, few, many, or a class for an expanded clone.

len: 13
abundance: few
j_gene: TRBJ2-2
v_gene: TRBV28
CDR3aa: ASSGARENTGELF

len: 10
abundance: NA
j_gene: TRBJ2-5
v_gene: TRBV19
CDR3aa: ASKAIGETQY

len: 14
abundance: many
j_gene: TRBJ2-1
v_gene: TRBV7-9
CDR3aa: ASSLLVTTRYNEQF

len: 13
abundance: NA
j_gene: TRBJ2-7
v_gene: TRBV28
CDR3aa: ASSLYSGKTYEQY

len: 13
abundance: many
j_gene: TRBJ2-1
v_gene: TRBV20-1
CDR3aa: SALNADTSYNEQF

len: 9
abundance: many
j_gene: TRBJ2-7
v_gene: TRBV20-1
CDR3aa: SARDLEEQY

len: 13
abundance: NA
j_gene: TRBJ1-2
v_gene: TRBV28
CDR3aa: ASRTGGDLIYGYT

len: 15
abundance: many
j_gene: TRBJ2-1
v_gene: TRBV13
CDR3aa: ASSKPGSGAGYNEQF

len: 14
abundance: NA
j_gene: TRBJ2-3
v_gene: TRBV27
CDR3aa: ASSLIGTSGTDTQY

len: 13
abundance: many
j_gene: TRBJ2-6
v_gene: TRBV5-6
CDR3aa: ASNLQGSGANVLT

len: 11
abundance: many
j_gene: TRBJ2-7
v_gene: TRBV30
CDR3aa: AWSGQGGYEQY

len: 13
abundance: many
j_gene: TRBJ1-6
v_gene: TRBV6-5
CDR3aa: ASSYGWTRNSPLH

len: 11
abundance: many
j_gene: TRBJ2-2
v_gene: TRBV5-1
CDR3aa: ASSLEGPGELF

len: 13
abundance: many
j_gene: TRBJ2-7
v_gene: TRBV5-8
CDR3aa: ASSLVWAGGYEQY

len: 12
abundance: NA
j_gene: TRBJ2-7
v_gene: TRBV20-1
CDR3aa: GAIGGTGGFEQC

len: 13
abundance: many
j_gene: TRBJ1-5
v_gene: TRBV4-2
CDR3aa: ASSQEHRQGVTQH

len: 16
abundance: NA
j_gene: TRBJ2-2
v_gene: TRBV28
CDR3aa: ASSSFAGGVWNTGELF

len: 12
abundance: NA
j_gene: TRBJ1-2
v_gene: TRBV7-9
CDR3aa: ASSPSGTGSSYT

len: 14
abundance: many
j_gene: TRBJ1-6
v_gene: TRBV11-2
CDR3aa: ASSPRGIGEGSPLH

len: 15
abundance: once
j_gene: TRBJ2-7
v_gene: TRBV24-1
CDR3aa: ATSALVLDRASCEQY

len: 11
abundance: many
j_gene: TRBJ1-2
v_gene: TRBV20-1
CDR3aa: SAESGDNYGYT

len: 18
abundance: many
j_gene: TRBJ2-1
v_gene: TRBV25-1
CDR3aa: ASSDPWGVAGGAGYNEQF

len: 11
abundance: many
j_gene: TRBJ2-7
v_gene: TRBV20-1
CDR3aa: SVRRGNSYEQY

len: 12
abundance: many
j_gene: TRBJ2-5
v_gene: TRBV10-3
CDR3aa: AISVGREQETQY

len: 13
abundance: many
j_gene: TRBJ2-1
v_gene: TRBV6-6
CDR3aa: ASGRGEAGYNEQF

len: 15
abundance: few
j_gene: TRBJ1-6
v_gene: TRBV20-1
CDR3aa: SARTTVPSSYNSPLH

len: 13
abundance: many
j_gene: TRBJ2-3
v_gene: TRBV6-1
CDR3aa: AINPGGGQEGTQY

len: 14
abundance: many
j_gene: TRBJ2-6
v_gene: TRBV10-2
CDR3aa: ASSDGWGAGANVLT

len: 12
abundance: many
j_gene: TRBJ2-3
v_gene: TRBV20-1
CDR3aa: SATKAGRGDTQY

len: 13
abundance: many
j_gene: TRBJ2-7
v_gene: TRBV28
CDR3aa: ASSKAGGAVYEQY

len: 12
abundance: NA
j_gene: TRBJ2-4
v_gene: TRBV6-4
CDR3aa: ASGPPGPWNIQY

len: 14
abundance: many
j_gene: TRBJ2-6
v_gene: TRBV7-3
CDR3aa: ASSFRGTSGANVLT

len: 11
abundance: few
j_gene: TRBJ2-7
v_gene: TRBV25-1
CDR3aa: ASSEGGSYEQY

len: 12
abundance: NA
j_gene: TRBJ2-7
v_gene: TRBV11-2
CDR3aa: ASSPLARGYEQY

len: 13
abundance: many
j_gene: TRBJ2-1
v_gene: TRBV9
CDR3aa: ASSVAGLAGAEQF

len: 13
abundance: many
j_gene: TRBJ2-3
v_gene: TRBV7-3
CDR3aa: ASSQGLVGTDTQY

len: 14
abundance: many
j_gene: TRBJ2-5
v_gene: TRBV7-8
CDR3aa: ASSPRTGTYQETQY

len: 15
abundance: many
j_gene: TRBJ2-6
v_gene: TRBV6-5
CDR3aa: ASSYSFRGGGANVLT

len: 17
abundance: many
j_gene: TRBJ2-7
v_gene: TRBV5-4
CDR3aa: ASSLQGGGLAGGPHEQY

len: 13
abundance: few
j_gene: TRBJ2-3
v_gene: TRBV6-5
CDR3aa: ASRFSSGGTDTQY

len: 15
abundance: many
j_gene: TRBJ2-1
v_gene: TRBV24-1
CDR3aa: ATSDSARGTSYNEQF

len: 14
abundance: many
j_gene: TRBJ2-7
v_gene: TRBV3-1
CDR3aa: ASSQAAFRGVYEQY

len: 11
abundance: NA
j_gene: TRBJ2-5
v_gene: TRBV28
CDR3aa: ASSLFGQETQY

len: 11
abundance: many
j_gene: TRBJ2-7
v_gene: TRBV6-5
CDR3aa: ASSYRGSYEQY

len: 11
abundance: NA
j_gene: TRBJ1-1
v_gene: TRBV19
CDR3aa: ASSTNGDSQAF

len: 14
abundance: many
j_gene: TRBJ2-2
v_gene: TRBV9
CDR3aa: ASSVGVTGNTGELF

len: 13
abundance: NA
j_gene: TRBJ1-2
v_gene: TRBV20-1
CDR3aa: SATPRQGSLRSYT

len: 15
abundance: many
j_gene: TRBJ2-7
v_gene: TRBV6-2/TRBV6-3
CDR3aa: ASSPGYGTSGTYEQY

len: 10
abundance: many
j_gene: TRBJ2-5
v_gene: TRBV29-1
CDR3aa: SVVGEQETQY

len: 12
abundance: many
j_gene: TRBJ2-7
v_gene: TRBV5-8
CDR3aa: ASSFWERPYEQY

len: 11
abundance: many
j_gene: TRBJ1-6
v_gene: TRBV19
CDR3aa: ASNGQGNSPLH

len: 13
abundance: few
j_gene: TRBJ1-5
v_gene: TRBV28
CDR3aa: ASSLQGALSGPQH